This TCR beta chain was obtained from a study of blood T cell repertoires in COVID-19. Study processing details: Researchers report that nucleated cell counts were estimated from reference gene primer amplification. Sequenced by immunoSEQ multiplex PCR; TCRdb stores in-frame clones only, minus some. That table furnishes V, J and clone size, whereas the DNA furnished D and trimming. The repertoire holds under 130,000 clones, with roughly nine tenths as singletons. This clonotype originated in an elderly woman in a cohort sampled during active COVID-19. Sequencing was performed on peripheral blood.

The CDR3 nucleotides are TGTGCCTGGAGTGGACAGGGGCCCTATGGCTACACCTTC. Translated: CAWSGQGPYGYTF. J is TRBJ1-2 and V is TRBV30; TRBD1 matches 8 bases. The CDR3 length is 13 residues. Unmatched junction bases numbered 2, after V lost 1 base and J lost 4 bases. From germline, CDR1 is GTSNPN and CDR2 SVGIG (reference sequence).